Following are 9 T cell receptor beta chains from one sample sequenced in a study of CD8+ T cells in alopecia areata. Sequencing relied on a cDNA template that was reverse transcribed from extracted RNA. Sequenced by immunoSEQ multiplex PCR; TCRdb stores in-frame clones only, minus some. Of some 100,000 clones detected, under 40% appear once; the ten largest clones hold 2.5% to 3.5%. Sequencing was carried out using CD4+ T cells sorted from blood. These receptors came from a human donor with alopecia areata.

The chain is built from TRBV5-1 and TRBJ2-1; D not resolved. Per germline, CDR1 SGHRS and CDR2 YFSETQ. This CDR3 region has 12 residues. Trimming took 5 bases from V and 10 from J, leaving 13 bases between them. CDR3 residues: CASRWSREEQFF. The CDR3 DNA reads as TGCGCCAGCAGGTGGAGTAGGGAAGAGCAGTTCTTC.

This clone was seen only a few times. The chain links TRBV5-6 to TRBJ1-5, with D uncertain. Germline V lookup: CDR1 SGHDT, CDR2 YYEEEE. V shed 0 bases and J shed 0 bases, with 10 bases lying between them. The CDR3 spans 16 residues. As DNA, the CDR3 is TGTGCCAGCAGCTTGGGTGGACCGAATAGCAATCAGCCCCAGCATTTT. This encodes CASSLGGPNSNQPQHF.

The V and J genes are TRBV30 and TRBJ2-7, with D tentatively TRBD2 (5 bases). The V gene's germline CDR1 is GTSNPN and CDR2 SVGIG (reference sequence). The CDR3 is 15 amino acids. V dropped 3 bases and J dropped 3 bases, with 18 bases sitting between them. The CDR3 coding sequence is TGTGCCTGGAGCCCGATCGCGGGCGGATACTACGAGCAGTACTTC. This codes for CAWSPIAGGYYEQYF.

V usage is TRBV28 and J usage is TRBJ2-1; the D gene is possibly TRBD2 (5 bases). The V and J ends lost 5 bases and 1 base respectively, with 9 bases between them. CDR3 length: 14 residues. The germline V gene has CDR1 MDHEN and CDR2 SYDVKM. CDR3 amino acids: CASSTPGSYNEQFF. For the CDR3, the DNA is TGTGCCAGCAGTACCCCGGGGTCCTACAATGAGCAGTTCTTC.

V and J are TRBV4-1 and TRBJ2-1, with TRBD1 matching over 9 bases. Germline V gene data show CDR1 as MGHRA and CDR2 as YSYEKL. With V trimmed by 4 bases and J by 9 bases, 13 bases remained unmatched. The CDR3 has 16 amino acids. The CDR3 region has the DNA TGCGCCAGCAGCCCGACTGGTACAGGGGGCGTGGGTGAGCAGTTCTTC. This encodes CASSPTGTGGVGEQFF.

The rearrangement uses TRBV29-1 and TRBJ2-2, with D tentatively TRBD1 or TRBD2 (6 bases each). The CDR3 sequence is 15 residues long. Germline values: CDR1 SQVTM, CDR2 ANQGSEA. Trimming took off 3 bases at V and 3 bases at J, with 14 bases between the two ends. This chain's CDR3 is CSVERRGPDTGELFF. CDR3 in DNA: TGCAGCGTTGAGCGACGGGGGCCGGACACCGGGGAGCTGTTTTTT.

There are a few counts of this clone. V gene TRBV5-6 combines with J gene TRBJ2-3; D ambiguous. This CDR3 is built from 14 residues. V gave up 4 bases and J gave up 6 bases, with 15 bases separating them. Germline V lookup: CDR1 SGHDT, CDR2 YYEEEE. For the CDR3, the DNA is TGTGCCAGCAGCCCCGCCCCTTTGAGTGATACGCAGTATTTT. It is translated as CASSPAPLSDTQYF.

The chain joins TRBV6-5 to TRBJ1-6, with a weak D call TRBD1 (5 bases). V was cut by 0 bases and J by 7 bases, with 10 bases left in between. The V gene's germline CDR1 is MNHEY and CDR2 SVGAGI. This CDR3 has 15 amino acids. In DNA, the CDR3 is TGTGCCAGCAGTTACTCGGGGGTGGGGAATTCACCCCTCCACTTT. This gives the protein CASSYSGVGNSPLHF.

The chain carries TRBV29-1 and TRBJ1-1; the D is unclear. The germline gives CDR1 SQVTM, CDR2 ANQGSEA. V was trimmed by 4 bases and J by 0 bases, leaving 9 bases between them. This CDR3 region has 13 residues. The CDR3 DNA sequence: TGCAGCGTTGCGAAGAGGCTGAACACTGAAGCTTTCTTT. Translation gives CSVAKRLNTEAFF.